A single sample gave rise to the 7 T cell receptor beta chains below, sequenced in a study of OX40 agonist ivuxolimab in advanced cancers. Assay: immunoSEQ multiplex PCR; the TCRdb copy retains only in-frame clones and omits some. The repertoire holds 55,000 to 70,000 clones, with around nine tenths as singletons. The sequenced sample was CD4+ or CD8+ T cells sorted from blood, obtained in a trial of the OX40 agonist ivuxolimab. These receptors came from an adult with an advanced solid tumor such as melanoma, head and neck, liver or kidney cancer.

The V gene is TRBV19, the J gene TRBJ2-7, with D possibly being TRBD2 (5 bases). Germline V CDR1 and CDR2: LNHDA, SQIVND (reference sequence). CDR3 length equals 16 residues. V lost 5 bases and J 3 bases, leaving 20 bases between the germline ends. The CDR3 spells CASSANPGGSNYEQYF. The CDR3, as DNA: TGTGCCAGTAGTGCAAATCCAGGCGGGTCGAACTACGAGCAGTACTTC.

The V gene is TRBV4-2, the J gene TRBJ1-4; possibly TRBD1 for D (6 bases). V shed 5 bases and J shed 5 bases, with 18 bases lying between them. Germline CDR1 LGHNA, CDR2 YNFKEQ. This CDR3 is 16 amino acids long. The CDR3 DNA reads as TGTGCCAGCAGCTTGGGGACAACGAGAGGCAATGAAAAACTGTTTTTT. This sequence encodes CASSLGTTRGNEKLFF.

For the CDR3, the DNA is TGTGCCAGCAGCCCCGGCACCTATAATTCACCCCTCCACTTT. Translated, it gives CASSPGTYNSPLHF. This chain connects TRBV9 to TRBJ1-6; D gene ambiguous. Trimming stripped 4 bases from V and 2 bases from J, with 7 bases between. Germline V gives CDR1 SGDLS, CDR2 YYNGEE. The CDR3 consists of 14 residues.

This rearrangement joins TRBV7-9 to TRBJ1-4; D gene uncertain. CDR1 SEHNR and CDR2 FQNEAQ come from the germline V gene (reference sequence). Trimming removed 2 bases from V and 5 bases from J, with 9 bases in between. The CDR3 is 14 amino acids. The CDR3 loop reads CASSLLSENEKLFF. CDR3 DNA sequence: TGTGCCAGCAGCTTACTCAGCGAGAATGAAAAACTGTTTTTT.

For the CDR3, the DNA is TGTGCCAGCAGCTTTTCTGGGCTAGCGGGGCTAGAGCAGTTCTTC. Protein product: CASSFSGLAGLEQFF. The chain combines TRBV7-2 with TRBJ2-1; 9 bases are a match to TRBD2. The CDR3 runs 15 residues. CDR1 and CDR2 (germline): SGHTA, FQGNSA. The V gene end was trimmed by 3 bases and the J gene end by 10 bases; junction bases not matched to a gene: 10. Complete variable domain (other parts from reference TRBV7-2 and TRBJ2-1): GAGVSQSPSNKVTEKGKDVELRCDPISGHTALYWYRQSLGQGLEFLIYFQGNSAPDKSGLPSDRFSAERTGGSVSTLTIQRTQQEDSAVYLCASSFSGLAGLEQFFGPGTRLTVL.

V usage is TRBV6-1 and J usage is TRBJ2-1, with 11 nucleotides matching TRBD2. The CDR3 extends over 18 amino acids. Germline CDR1 is MNHNS and CDR2 is SASEGT. The ends lost 4 bases at V and 0 bases at J; junction bases unmatched: 8. CDR3 residues: CASSVTLAGGSSYNEQFF. In nucleotides, the CDR3 is TGTGCCAGCAGTGTTACCCTAGCGGGAGGTAGCTCCTACAATGAGCAGTTCTTC.

The genes are TRBV5-1 and TRBJ2-2, with D possibly TRBD1 on 7 matching bases. Germline lookup yields CDR1 SGHRS and CDR2 YFSETQ. There are 16 residues in the CDR3. V lost 5 bases and J 4 bases, leaving 18 bases between the germline ends. CDR3 sequence: CASSSGGQPGTGELFF. In nucleotides, the CDR3 is TGCGCCAGCAGTTCCGGGGGACAGCCGGGCACCGGGGAGCTGTTTTTT.